This T cell receptor (beta chain) was sequenced in a study of T-cell memory formation after mild COVID-19. This clonotype appeared many times. TCRdb redid the calling of the 5' RACE reads with MiXCR, one entry per CDR3 protein. The sample yields 300,000 to 400,000 distinct CDR3 sequences, over 20% seen once. What was sequenced was PBMCs or a T cell subset sorted from them (not recorded which). The clonotype comes from an adult woman who had mild COVID-19 (a few samples of this study predate the infection). Cell type and time point are not known.

This CDR3 is CAIGTTYEQYF. DNA of the CDR3: TGTGCCATCGGTACAACCTACGAGCAGTACTTC. The chain uses TRBV10-3 and TRBJ2-7; D remains unclear. V lost 8 bases, J lost 2 bases, and 7 bases lay in between. The CDR3 contains 11 residues. Germline V gives CDR1 ENHRY, CDR2 SYGVKD.